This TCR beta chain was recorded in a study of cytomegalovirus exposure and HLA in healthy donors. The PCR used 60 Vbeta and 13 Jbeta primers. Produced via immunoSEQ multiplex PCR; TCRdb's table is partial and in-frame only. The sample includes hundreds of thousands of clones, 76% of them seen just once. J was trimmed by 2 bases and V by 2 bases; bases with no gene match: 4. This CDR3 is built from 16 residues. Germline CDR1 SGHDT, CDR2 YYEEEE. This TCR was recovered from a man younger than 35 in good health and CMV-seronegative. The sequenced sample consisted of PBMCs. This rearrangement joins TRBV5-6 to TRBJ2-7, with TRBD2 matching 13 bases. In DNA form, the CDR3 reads TGTGCCAGCAGCTTACTAGCGGGAGGGGTGGCCTACGAGCAGTACTTC. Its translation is CASSLLAGGVAYEQYF.